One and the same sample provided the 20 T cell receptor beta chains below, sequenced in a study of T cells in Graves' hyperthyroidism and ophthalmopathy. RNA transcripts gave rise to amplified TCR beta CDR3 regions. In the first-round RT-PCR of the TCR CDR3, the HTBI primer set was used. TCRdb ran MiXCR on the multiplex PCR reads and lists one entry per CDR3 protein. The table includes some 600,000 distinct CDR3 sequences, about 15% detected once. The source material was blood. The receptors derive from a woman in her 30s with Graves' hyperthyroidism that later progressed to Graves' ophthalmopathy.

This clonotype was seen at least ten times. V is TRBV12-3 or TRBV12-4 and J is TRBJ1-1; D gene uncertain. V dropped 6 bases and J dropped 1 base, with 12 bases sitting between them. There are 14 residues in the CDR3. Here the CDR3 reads CASSLSRGNTEAFF. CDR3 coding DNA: TGTGCCAGCAGCCTCTCGCGTGGGAACACTGAAGCTTTCTTT.

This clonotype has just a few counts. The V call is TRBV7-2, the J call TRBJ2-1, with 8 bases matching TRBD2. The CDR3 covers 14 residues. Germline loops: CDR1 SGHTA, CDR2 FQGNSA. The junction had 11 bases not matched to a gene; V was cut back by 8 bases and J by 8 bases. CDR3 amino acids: CASRPGLGSDEQFF. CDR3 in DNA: TGTGCCAGCCGACCGGGACTAGGTTCCGATGAGCAGTTCTTC.

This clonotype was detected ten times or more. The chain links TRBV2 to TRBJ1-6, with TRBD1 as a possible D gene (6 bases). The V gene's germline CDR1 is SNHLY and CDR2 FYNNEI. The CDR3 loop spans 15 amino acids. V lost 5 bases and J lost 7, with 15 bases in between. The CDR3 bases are TGTGCCAGCAGTCAACAGGGAATAGGGAATTCACCCCTCCACTTT. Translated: CASSQQGIGNSPLHF.

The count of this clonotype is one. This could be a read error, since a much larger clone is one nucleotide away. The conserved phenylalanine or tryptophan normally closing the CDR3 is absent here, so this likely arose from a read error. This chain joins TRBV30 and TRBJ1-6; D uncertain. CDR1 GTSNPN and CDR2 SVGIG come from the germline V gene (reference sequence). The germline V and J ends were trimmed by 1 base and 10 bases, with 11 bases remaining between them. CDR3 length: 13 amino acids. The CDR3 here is CAWSAVERSPLHL. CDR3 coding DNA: TGTGCCTGGAGTGCGGTTGAGAGGTCACCCCTCCACCTT.

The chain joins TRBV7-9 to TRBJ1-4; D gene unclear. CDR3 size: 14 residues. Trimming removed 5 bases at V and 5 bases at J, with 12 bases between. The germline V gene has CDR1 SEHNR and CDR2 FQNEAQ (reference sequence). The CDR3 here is CASSPQRTNEKLFF. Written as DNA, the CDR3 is TGTGCCAGCAGCCCACAGAGGACGAATGAAAAACTGTTTTTT.

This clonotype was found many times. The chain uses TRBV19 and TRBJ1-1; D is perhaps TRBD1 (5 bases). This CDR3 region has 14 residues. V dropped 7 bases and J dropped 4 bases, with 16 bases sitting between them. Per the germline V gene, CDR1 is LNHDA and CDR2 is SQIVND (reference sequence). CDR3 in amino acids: CASTMGTGGTEAFF. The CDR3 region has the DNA TGTGCCAGTACCATGGGGACGGGAGGCACTGAAGCTTTCTTT.

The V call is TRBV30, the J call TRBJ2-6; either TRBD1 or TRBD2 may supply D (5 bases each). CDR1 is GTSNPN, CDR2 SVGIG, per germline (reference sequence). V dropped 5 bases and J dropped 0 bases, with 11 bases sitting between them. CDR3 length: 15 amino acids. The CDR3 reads CAWGGRASGANVLTF. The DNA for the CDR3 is TGTGCCTGGGGGGGACGGGCCTCTGGGGCCAACGTCCTGACTTTC.

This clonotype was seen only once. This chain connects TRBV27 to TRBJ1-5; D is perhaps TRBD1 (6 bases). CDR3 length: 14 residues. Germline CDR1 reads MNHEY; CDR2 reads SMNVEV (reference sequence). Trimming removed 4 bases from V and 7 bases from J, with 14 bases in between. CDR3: CASSSTGPGQPQHF. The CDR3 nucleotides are TGTGCCAGCAGTTCCACAGGGCCGGGGCAGCCCCAGCATTTT.

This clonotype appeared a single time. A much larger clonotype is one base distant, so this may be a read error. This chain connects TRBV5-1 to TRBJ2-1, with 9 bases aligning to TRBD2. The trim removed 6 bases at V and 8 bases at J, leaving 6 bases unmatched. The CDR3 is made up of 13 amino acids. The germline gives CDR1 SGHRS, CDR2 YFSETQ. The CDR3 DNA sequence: TGCGCCAGCACGGCGGGAGGGCCCTATGAGCAGTTCTTC. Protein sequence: CASTAGGPYEQFF.

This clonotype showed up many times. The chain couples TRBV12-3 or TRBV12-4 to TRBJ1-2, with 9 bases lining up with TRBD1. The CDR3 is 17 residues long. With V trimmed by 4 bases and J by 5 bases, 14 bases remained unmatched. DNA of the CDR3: TGTGCCAGCAGTTCCCACTACCGGACAGGGGCGGGGTATGGCTACACCTTC. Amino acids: CASSSHYRTGAGYGYTF.

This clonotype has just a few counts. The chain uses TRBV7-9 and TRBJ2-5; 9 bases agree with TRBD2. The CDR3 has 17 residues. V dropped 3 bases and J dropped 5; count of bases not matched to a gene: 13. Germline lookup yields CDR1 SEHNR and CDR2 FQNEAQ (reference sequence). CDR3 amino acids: CASSFFGDSGSGETQYF. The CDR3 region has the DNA TGTGCCAGCAGCTTTTTTGGGGATAGCGGGAGTGGGGAGACCCAGTACTTC.

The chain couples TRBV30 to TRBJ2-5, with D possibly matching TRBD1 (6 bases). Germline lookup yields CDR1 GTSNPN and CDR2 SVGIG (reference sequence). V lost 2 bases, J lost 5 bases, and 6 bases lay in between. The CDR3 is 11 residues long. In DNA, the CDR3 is TGTGCCTGGAGTACAGGGGAGACCCAGTACTTC. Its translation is CAWSTGETQYF.

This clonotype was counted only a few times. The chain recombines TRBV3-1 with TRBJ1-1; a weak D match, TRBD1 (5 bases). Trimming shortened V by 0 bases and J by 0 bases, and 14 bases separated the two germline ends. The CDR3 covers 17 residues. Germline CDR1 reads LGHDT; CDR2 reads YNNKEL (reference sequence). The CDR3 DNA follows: TGTGCCAGCAGCCAAGATTGGACGGGGGGATTGAACACTGAAGCTTTCTTT. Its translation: CASSQDWTGGLNTEAFF.

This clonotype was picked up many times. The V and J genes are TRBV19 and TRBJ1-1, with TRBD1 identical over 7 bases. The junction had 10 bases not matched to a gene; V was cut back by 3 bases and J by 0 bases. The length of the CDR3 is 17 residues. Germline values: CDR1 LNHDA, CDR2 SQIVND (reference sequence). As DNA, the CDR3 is TGTGCCAGTAGTATCGCCCCGGGACAGATATTGAACACTGAAGCTTTCTTT. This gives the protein CASSIAPGQILNTEAFF.

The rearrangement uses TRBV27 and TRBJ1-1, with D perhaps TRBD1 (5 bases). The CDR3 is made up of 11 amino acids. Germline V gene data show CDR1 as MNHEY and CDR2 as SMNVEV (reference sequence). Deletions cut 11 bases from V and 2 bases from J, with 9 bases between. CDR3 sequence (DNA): TGTGCCTGTAGGGGAAACACTGAAGCTTTCTTT. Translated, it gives CACRGNTEAFF.

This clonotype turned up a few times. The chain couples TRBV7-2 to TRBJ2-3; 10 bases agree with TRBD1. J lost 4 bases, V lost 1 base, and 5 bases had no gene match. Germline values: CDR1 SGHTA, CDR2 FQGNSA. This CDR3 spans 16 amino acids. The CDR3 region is CASSLGPTGGSDTQYF. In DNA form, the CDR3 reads TGTGCCAGCAGCTTAGGCCCGACAGGGGGCTCAGATACGCAGTATTTT.

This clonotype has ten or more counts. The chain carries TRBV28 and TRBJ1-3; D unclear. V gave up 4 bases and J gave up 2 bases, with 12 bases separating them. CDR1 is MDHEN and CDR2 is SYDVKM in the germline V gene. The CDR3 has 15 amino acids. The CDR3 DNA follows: TGTGCCAGCAGTTACCTTGACATACCTGGAAACACCATATATTTT. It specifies CASSYLDIPGNTIYF.

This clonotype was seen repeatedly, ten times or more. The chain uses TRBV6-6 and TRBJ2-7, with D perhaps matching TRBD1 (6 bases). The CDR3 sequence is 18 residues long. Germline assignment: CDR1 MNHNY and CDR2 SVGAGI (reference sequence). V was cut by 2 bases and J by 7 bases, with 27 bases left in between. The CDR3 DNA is TGTGCCAGCAGTTACCGACCCTTTTATCAGGGGATAAGGAAAGAGCAGTACTTC. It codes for CASSYRPFYQGIRKEQYF.

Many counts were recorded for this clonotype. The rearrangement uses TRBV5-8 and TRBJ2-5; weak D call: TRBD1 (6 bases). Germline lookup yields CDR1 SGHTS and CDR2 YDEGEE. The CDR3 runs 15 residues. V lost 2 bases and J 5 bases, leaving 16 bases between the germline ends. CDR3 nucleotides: TGTGCCAGCAGCTTTCAGGGGATCGGAGCGGAGACCCAGTACTTC. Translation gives CASSFQGIGAETQYF.

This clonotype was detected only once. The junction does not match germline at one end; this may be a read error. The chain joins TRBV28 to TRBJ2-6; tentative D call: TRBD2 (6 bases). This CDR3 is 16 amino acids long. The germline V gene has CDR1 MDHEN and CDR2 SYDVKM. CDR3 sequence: CASSQDQGGGANVLTF. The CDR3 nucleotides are TGCGCCAGCAGCCAAGATCAGGGAGGTGGGGCCAACGTCCTGACTTTC.